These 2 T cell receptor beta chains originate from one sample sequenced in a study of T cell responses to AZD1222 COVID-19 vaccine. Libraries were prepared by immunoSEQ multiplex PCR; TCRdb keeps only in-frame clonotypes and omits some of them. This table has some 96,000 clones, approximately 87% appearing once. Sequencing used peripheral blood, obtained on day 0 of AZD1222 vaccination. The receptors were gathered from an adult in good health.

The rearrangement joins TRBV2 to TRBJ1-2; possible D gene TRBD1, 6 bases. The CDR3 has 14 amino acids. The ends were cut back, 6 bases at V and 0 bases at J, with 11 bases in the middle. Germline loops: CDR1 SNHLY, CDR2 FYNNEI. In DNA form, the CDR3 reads TGTGCCAGCAGGGGGGGCGGAGCTAACTATGGCTACACCTTC. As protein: CASRGGGANYGYTF.

The CDR3 nucleotides are TGTGCCAGCAGCCTAGGGTTTTACTATGGCTACACCTTC. It translates to CASSLGFYYGYTF. V usage is TRBV3-1 (or the pseudogene TRBV3-2) and J usage is TRBJ1-2; no clear D. V dropped 4 bases and J dropped 3 bases, with 9 bases sitting between them. In germline, CDR1 is LGHDT, CDR2 YNNKEL (reference sequence). This CDR3 contains 13 residues.